A single sample is the source of the 25 T cell receptor beta chains below, sequenced in a study of glioma-infiltrating T cells after dendritic cell vaccination. The sample's time point: after dendritic cell vaccination, including at tumor progression/relapse. Sequencing was performed with immunoSEQ multiplex PCR; in TCRdb, only in-frame clones are kept and a portion is missing. The table lists about 10,000 clones, roughly 86% of them singletons. Here the sequenced sample was blood, taken after dendritic cell vaccination. All receptors derive from a human donor with glioblastoma.

This clone was seen just once. The chain is built from TRBV6-1 and TRBJ2-7; possible D gene TRBD1, 5 bases. Germline CDR1 MNHNS, CDR2 SASEGT. Deletions cut 0 bases from V and 2 bases from J, with 11 bases between. The CDR3 consists of 15 residues. In nucleotides, the CDR3 is TGTGCCAGCAGTGAAGCGCTGGGGCCCCCCTACGAGCAGTACTTC. As protein: CASSEALGPPYEQYF.

This chain links TRBV5-1 with TRBJ2-1; 7 bases fit TRBD1. The trim removed 4 bases at V and 0 bases at J, leaving 4 bases unmatched. From germline, CDR1 is SGHRS and CDR2 YFSETQ. The CDR3 totals 15 residues. Here the CDR3 DNA reads TGCGCCAGCAGCGCCGGGACAGACTCCTACAATGAGCAGTTCTTC. This codes for CASSAGTDSYNEQFF. Supplemented by reference TRBV5-1 and TRBJ2-1, the full variable domain reads KAGVTQTPRYLIKTRGQQVTLSCSPISGHRSVSWYQQTPGQGLQFLFEYFSETQRNKGNFPGRFSGRQFSNSRSEMNVSTLELGDSALYLCASSAGTDSYNEQFFGPGTRLTVL.

The chain couples TRBV5-4 to TRBJ1-1; D possibly corresponds to TRBD1 (5 bases). V was shortened by 2 bases and J by 3 bases, with 8 bases between the two germline ends. This CDR3 is built from 13 residues. Per the germline V gene, CDR1 is SGHNT and CDR2 is YYREEE (reference sequence). CDR3 DNA: TGTGCCAGCAGCTTCACCAGGGACACTGAAGCTTTCTTT. The encoded protein is CASSFTRDTEAFF.

The chain is built from TRBV11-3 and TRBJ2-3; D gene uncertain. CDR3 length: 15 residues. Germline assignment: CDR1 SGHNT and CDR2 YENEEA. Trimming shortened V by 1 base and J by 1 base, and 9 bases separated the two germline ends. The CDR3, as DNA: TGTGCCAGCAGCTTAGTTGGCGGTCGCACAGATACGCAGTATTTT. Its protein product is CASSLVGGRTDTQYF.

The genes are TRBV7-9 and TRBJ2-6; D remains ambiguous. V was cut by 5 bases and J by 2 bases, with 22 bases left in between. Germline assignment: CDR1 SEHNR and CDR2 FQNEAQ (reference sequence). The CDR3 runs to 19 residues. The CDR3 nucleotides are TGTGCCAGCAGCGGAACTATAGGTCCTGAACCGACTGGGGCCAACGTCCTGACTTTC. It specifies CASSGTIGPEPTGANVLTF.

This clone appeared a single time. The genes are TRBV11-2 and TRBJ2-7; TRBD1 matches 10 bases. With V trimmed by 3 bases and J by 3 bases, 2 bases remained unmatched. CDR3 length equals 14 residues. Germline V CDR1 and CDR2: SGHAT, FQNNGV. The CDR3 DNA follows: TGTGCCAGCAGCTTTGGACAGGGGGTCTACGAGCAGTACTTC. It specifies CASSFGQGVYEQYF. Full variable domain (remainder filled in from reference TRBV11-2 and TRBJ2-7): EAGVAQSPRYKIIEKRQSVAFWCNPISGHATLYWYQQILGQGPKLLIQFQNNGVVDDSQLPKDRFSAERLKGVDSTLKIQPAKLEDSAVYLCASSFGQGVYEQYFGPGTRLTVT.

This chain links TRBV18 with TRBJ1-2; D gene uncertain. The CDR3 sequence is 13 residues long. Trimming shortened V by 2 bases and J by 4 bases, and 8 bases separated the two germline ends. Germline lookup yields CDR1 KGHSH and CDR2 LQKENI. CDR3 loop: CASSPGGFYGYTF. The CDR3 coding sequence is TGTGCCAGCTCACCAGGAGGGTTCTATGGCTACACCTTC.

This clone was seen more than once but under ten times. The rearrangement joins TRBV7-2 to TRBJ2-1, with D possibly matching TRBD1 (6 bases). Germline CDR1 is SGHTA and CDR2 is FQGNSA. The CDR3 has 15 amino acids. Between the trimmed V and J ends, which lost 0 bases and 6 bases, there was a span of 12 bases. CDR3 residues: CASSLALSRGNEQFF. CDR3 nucleotides: TGTGCCAGCAGCTTAGCGCTGTCCAGGGGCAATGAGCAGTTCTTC.

The rearrangement joins TRBV5-5 to TRBJ2-7; D is possibly TRBD2 (5 bases). The CDR3 consists of 15 residues. Deletions cut 1 base from V and 5 bases from J, with 16 bases between. Germline V gene lookup returns CDR1 SGHKS and CDR2 YYEKEE (reference sequence). The CDR3 sequence: CASSLLNEGLDEQYF. In nucleotides, the CDR3 is TGTGCCAGCAGCTTGCTCAATGAGGGTCTCGACGAGCAGTACTTC.

The V call is TRBV27, the J call TRBJ2-6; perhaps TRBD1 as D (6 bases). The V end lost 5 bases, the J end lost 0 bases, and 20 bases lay between the germline ends. The CDR3 consists of 19 residues. Germline CDR1 is MNHEY and CDR2 is SMNVEV (reference sequence). The DNA for the CDR3 is TGTGCCAGCAGTCCCCGAAAGCTACAGGGTTCCTCTGGGGCCAACGTCCTGACTTTC. Protein product: CASSPRKLQGSSGANVLTF.

This clone occurred once. The gene calls are TRBV10-3 and TRBJ2-2, with 7 bases that match TRBD1. The CDR3 totals 15 residues. Trimming removed 4 bases from V and 5 bases from J; junction bases left unmatched: 7. The germline gives CDR1 ENHRY, CDR2 SYGVKD. This CDR3 reads CAISGDTTGTGELFF. The DNA for the CDR3 is TGTGCCATCAGTGGCGATACGACAGGGACCGGGGAGCTGTTTTTT.

The chain carries TRBV28 and TRBJ2-1; 7 nucleotides align to TRBD1. V lost 3 bases and J lost 5; bases outside the gene matches: 4. The CDR3 totals 14 residues. Germline CDR1 reads MDHEN; CDR2 reads SYDVKM. CDR3 nucleotides: TGTGCCAGCAGTTTTCGCCAGGGGGACAATGAGCAGTTCTTC. This sequence encodes CASSFRQGDNEQFF.

The genes are TRBV19 and TRBJ1-3; 9 bases are a match to TRBD1. J gave up 2 bases and V 5 bases, and 7 bases lay outside the gene matches. Germline lookup yields CDR1 LNHDA and CDR2 SQIVND (reference sequence). CDR3 length: 16 amino acids. CDR3 nucleotides: TGTGCCAGTAGTCTTTGGGACAGGGTGACTGGAAACACCATATATTTT. Its protein is CASSLWDRVTGNTIYF.

The chain has TRBV2 and TRBJ2-5; 10 bases match TRBD1. Germline V CDR1 and CDR2: SNHLY, FYNNEI. With V trimmed by 7 bases and J by 0 bases, 5 bases remained unmatched. The CDR3 runs to 15 residues. CDR3 sequence reads: CASMSDRGYQETQYF. The DNA of the CDR3 is TGTGCCAGCATGTCGGACAGGGGGTACCAAGAGACCCAGTACTTC.

In this sample, this clone turned up a few times. The chain is built from TRBV4-3 and TRBJ2-7, with 8 positions matching TRBD2. This CDR3 is 14 amino acids long. The V gene's germline CDR1 is LGHNA and CDR2 YSLEER. V lost 4 bases and J lost 3; bases outside the gene matches: 5. CDR3 sequence reads: CASSLWTSHYEQYF. CDR3 coding DNA: TGCGCCAGCAGCCTATGGACTAGCCACTACGAGCAGTACTTC.

The gene calls are TRBV12-5 and TRBJ2-4, with D maybe TRBD2 (6 bases). V shed 6 bases and J shed 7 bases, with 22 bases lying between them. Germline V gene data show CDR1 as LGHNT and CDR2 as FRNRAP. This CDR3 spans 16 amino acids. The CDR3 reads CASGQGTLGAGNIQYF. CDR3 sequence (DNA): TGTGCTAGTGGACAAGGGACCTTAGGGGCGGGGAACATTCAGTACTTC.

The rearrangement joins TRBV6-5 to TRBJ2-2, with D tentatively TRBD1 (5 bases). Germline CDR1 MNHEY, CDR2 SVGAGI. V was trimmed by 3 bases and J by 1 base, leaving 12 bases between them. CDR3 length: 16 residues. This CDR3 is CASSYPRRGNTGELFF. In DNA, the CDR3 is TGTGCCAGCAGTTATCCGAGAAGGGGGAACACCGGGGAGCTGTTTTTT.

The J gene is TRBJ1-1, the V gene TRBV11-1, with 8 nucleotides matching TRBD1. The CDR3 is 17 residues long. J was trimmed by 1 base and V by 5 bases; bases with no gene match: 12. Germline V gene sequence: CDR1 SGHAT, CDR2 FQDESV (reference sequence). CDR3 sequence (DNA): TGTGCCAGCAGCCTTACAGGGGGAAGGTTGGGGAACACTGAAGCTTTCTTT. Its translation is CASSLTGGRLGNTEAFF.

This clone was counted a few times. V gene TRBV7-8 combines with J gene TRBJ2-1; TRBD2 aligns across 8 bases. The V gene end was trimmed by 7 bases and the J gene end by 8 bases; junction bases not matched to a gene: 1. Germline V lookup: CDR1 SGHVS, CDR2 FQNEAQ. The CDR3 is 11 residues long. CDR3 amino acids: CASTGGDEQFF. For the CDR3, the DNA is TGTGCCAGCACCGGGGGGGATGAGCAGTTCTTC.

The chain is built from TRBV10-3 and TRBJ1-1; 7 nucleotides match TRBD1. V lost 3 bases, J lost 5 bases, and 6 bases stayed unmatched. The CDR3 length is 14 residues. CDR1 and CDR2 (germline): ENHRY, SYGVKD. CDR3 loop: CAISDTGVLTEAFF. CDR3 coding DNA: TGTGCCATCAGTGACACAGGGGTCCTGACTGAAGCTTTCTTT.

The chain joins TRBV18 to TRBJ2-7; D is unclear. The CDR3 consists of 13 residues. From germline, CDR1 is KGHSH and CDR2 LQKENI. Between the trimmed V and J ends, which lost 0 bases and 6 bases, there was a span of 9 bases. CDR3 nucleotides: TGTGCCAGCTCACCACCGAATCGGGTCGAGCAGTACTTC. Translated: CASSPPNRVEQYF.

The chain is built from TRBV5-5 and TRBJ2-3; unclear D gene. The V end lost 1 base, the J end lost 3 bases, and 12 bases lay between the germline ends. The CDR3 is 15 amino acids. CDR1 and CDR2 (germline): SGHKS, YYEKEE (reference sequence). The CDR3 bases are TGTGCCAGCAGCTTGTACGGGTACCGGACAGATACGCAGTATTTT. Residues: CASSLYGYRTDTQYF.

The gene calls are TRBV7-6 and TRBJ2-7; TRBD1 aligns across 7 bases. Germline loops: CDR1 SGHVS, CDR2 FNYEAQ. Germline trimming cut 5 bases from V and 2 bases from J; bases unmatched to any gene: 18. The CDR3 runs to 18 residues. CDR3 loop: CASSRPPGQISKAYEQYF. The CDR3 nucleotides read TGTGCCAGCAGCAGACCCCCGGGACAGATAAGTAAAGCCTACGAGCAGTACTTC. Full variable domain (rest looked up from reference TRBV7-6 and TRBJ2-7): GAGVSQSPRYKVTKRGQDVALRCDPISGHVSLYWYRQALGQGPEFLTYFNYEAQQDKSGLPNDRFSAERPEGSISTLTIQRTEQRDSAMYRCASSRPPGQISKAYEQYFGPGTRLTVT.

The chain recombines TRBV7-9 with TRBJ2-3, with 14 bases matching TRBD2. After removal of 6 bases from V and 5 bases from J, the junction contained 10 bases not matched to a gene. The CDR3 has 17 residues. CDR1 is SEHNR, CDR2 FQNEAQ, per germline (reference sequence). CDR3 region: CASRKGLAGAVEDTQYF. CDR3 bases: TGTGCCAGCAGGAAGGGACTAGCGGGAGCGGTGGAAGATACGCAGTATTTT. Full variable domain (remainder filled in from reference TRBV7-9 and TRBJ2-3): DTGVSQNPRHKITKRGQNVTFRCDPISEHNRLYWYRQTLGQGPEFLTYFQNEAQLEKSRLLSDRFSAERPKGSFSTLEIQRTEQGDSAMYLCASRKGLAGAVEDTQYFGPGTRLTVL.

This clone was seen only a few times. V gene TRBV2 combines with J gene TRBJ2-1; D possibly corresponds to TRBD2 (5 bases). V was pared by 2 bases and J by 16 bases, with 18 bases between. This CDR3 contains 13 residues. CDR1 and CDR2 from the germline V gene are SNHLY and FYNNEI. CDR3 sequence reads: CASSELRAAQEFF. The CDR3 DNA sequence: TGTGCCAGCAGTGAATTGAGGGCGGCCCAAGAATTCTTC.